These T cell receptor beta chains were read from a single sample in a study of T cells in Graves' hyperthyroidism and ophthalmopathy. TCRdb reanalysed the multiplex PCR reads using MiXCR and keeps one entry per CDR3 protein. The table lists 730,000 or so distinct CDR3 sequences, about 17% of them singletons. The sample consisted of blood. The receptors originated from a woman aged 50 to 60 with Graves' hyperthyroidism that later progressed to Graves' ophthalmopathy. CDR3s include the opening cysteine and the closing phenylalanine or tryptophan. D genes are given only for firm matches. Clone size appears in some rows only: once, few, many, or a class for an expanded clone.

J gene: TRBJ2-3
clone size: .
V gene: TRBV10-3
D gene: .
CDR3 DNA: TGTGCCACCTGCTTGGATCCCGGCACAGATACGCAGTATTTT
CDR3 protein: CATCLDPGTDTQYF

J gene: TRBJ1-1
clone size: .
V gene: TRBV19
D gene: TRBD1
CDR3 DNA: TGTGCCAGTGGACAGGGGGCGGATGAAGCTTTCTTT
CDR3 protein: CASGQGADEAFF

J gene: TRBJ1-2
clone size: .
V gene: TRBV7-9
D gene: .
CDR3 DNA: TGTGCCAGCAGCTTCCCAGTACAGCAAAGGGGCTACACCTTC
CDR3 protein: CASSFPVQQRGYTF

J gene: TRBJ1-1
clone size: .
V gene: TRBV7-9
D gene: TRBD1
CDR3 DNA: TGTGCCAGCATCCCGTCAGACAGGGATGGCACTGAAGCTTCCTTT
CDR3 protein: CASIPSDRDGTEASF

J gene: TRBJ2-1
clone size: many
V gene: TRBV12-3/TRBV12-4
D gene: TRBD1
CDR3 DNA: TGTGCCAGCAGTTTAGGGGACAGCGTCAATGAGCAGTTCTTC
CDR3 protein: CASSLGDSVNEQFF

J gene: TRBJ2-4
clone size: .
V gene: TRBV2
D gene: TRBD1
CDR3 DNA: TGTGCCAGCAAGGGACAGGCAGTGATTCAGTACTTC
CDR3 protein: CASKGQAVIQYF

J gene: TRBJ1-2
clone size: few
V gene: TRBV2
D gene: TRBD1
CDR3 DNA: TGTGCCAGCAGTAACAGGGGGCGCGCCTATGGCTACACCTTC
CDR3 protein: CASSNRGRAYGYTF

J gene: TRBJ2-2
clone size: .
V gene: TRBV27
D gene: .
CDR3 DNA: TGTGCCAGCCGGCAGGGTGCCACCGGGGAGCTGTTTTTT
CDR3 protein: CASRQGATGELFF

J gene: TRBJ1-1
clone size: few
V gene: TRBV6-2/TRBV6-3
D gene: .
CDR3 DNA: TGTGCCAGCACCGGACTTCGGTCCCTAGCTTTCTTT
CDR3 protein: CASTGLRSLAFF

J gene: TRBJ2-2
clone size: few
V gene: TRBV6-1
D gene: .
CDR3 DNA: TGTGCCAGCAGTGCCAGACGGGCGAACACCGGGGAGCTGTTTTTT
CDR3 protein: CASSARRANTGELFF

J gene: TRBJ2-2
clone size: few
V gene: TRBV6-2/TRBV6-3
D gene: .
CDR3 DNA: TGTGCCAGCAGTTACTCGATGGGGCCCGCCGGGGAGCTGTTTTTT
CDR3 protein: CASSYSMGPAGELFF

J gene: TRBJ1-1
clone size: many
V gene: TRBV7-9
D gene: .
CDR3 DNA: TGTGCCAGCAGCTCCCCCGACAAGAACACTGAAGCTTTCTTT
CDR3 protein: CASSSPDKNTEAFF

J gene: TRBJ1-1
clone size: few
V gene: TRBV30
D gene: TRBD1
CDR3 DNA: TGTGCCTGGACAGGGGGCGCAGACAACACTGAAGCTTTCTTT
CDR3 protein: CAWTGGADNTEAFF

J gene: TRBJ1-2
clone size: .
V gene: TRBV10-3
D gene: .
CDR3 DNA: TGTGCCATCAGTGAGGGCAGGGGCGATGGCTACACCTTC
CDR3 protein: CAISEGRGDGYTF

J gene: TRBJ2-5
clone size: .
V gene: TRBV9
D gene: .
CDR3 DNA: TGTGCCAGCAGCGCGTTAAGCCAAGAGACCCAGTACTTC
CDR3 protein: CASSALSQETQYF

J gene: TRBJ1-3
clone size: few
V gene: TRBV5-1
D gene: .
CDR3 DNA: TGCGCCAGCAGCTTGCAGGGGATGTCTGGAAACACCATATATTTT
CDR3 protein: CASSLQGMSGNTIYF

J gene: TRBJ2-3
clone size: .
V gene: TRBV6-1
D gene: .
CDR3 DNA: TGTGCCAGCAGTGAAGCCCTCGGCCGGGTGCTAGATATGCAGTATTTT
CDR3 protein: CASSEALGRVLDMQYF

J gene: TRBJ1-4
clone size: many
V gene: TRBV20-1
D gene: .
CDR3 DNA: TGCAGTGCTAGACGACAGGAGGAGAATGAAAAACTGTTTTTT
CDR3 protein: CSARRQEENEKLFF

J gene: TRBJ2-3
clone size: many
V gene: TRBV5-4
D gene: .
CDR3 DNA: TGTGCCAGCAGCTTCGTGGGGGGGGCCACAGATACGCAGTATTTT
CDR3 protein: CASSFVGGATDTQYF

J gene: TRBJ2-1
clone size: .
V gene: TRBV11-2
D gene: TRBD1
CDR3 DNA: TGTGCCAGCAGCTTAGGCTATACTCAGGGGGACGAGCAGTTCTTC
CDR3 protein: CASSLGYTQGDEQFF

J gene: TRBJ2-2
clone size: many
V gene: TRBV11-1
D gene: .
CDR3 DNA: TGTGCCAGCAGCTTGATTAGGACCGGGGAGCTGTTTTTT
CDR3 protein: CASSLIRTGELFF

J gene: TRBJ2-2
clone size: .
V gene: TRBV10-3
D gene: .
CDR3 DNA: TGTGCCATCAGGGGGACCCCCATGGGCACCGGGGAGCTGTTTTTT
CDR3 protein: CAIRGTPMGTGELFF

J gene: TRBJ2-5
clone size: many
V gene: TRBV11-2
D gene: .
CDR3 DNA: TGTGCCAGCAGAACCCACAGGGGGGGGCGAGAGACCCAGTACTTC
CDR3 protein: CASRTHRGGRETQYF

J gene: TRBJ1-6
clone size: many
V gene: TRBV7-9
D gene: .
CDR3 DNA: TGTGCCAGCAGCTTAGTGGGTTCTCCGGATTCACCCCTCCACTTT
CDR3 protein: CASSLVGSPDSPLHF

J gene: TRBJ1-1
clone size: .
V gene: TRBV5-1
D gene: TRBD1
CDR3 DNA: TGCGCCAGCAGCTCAGGAGTTGGGACAGGGGGAGACACTGAAGCTTTCTTT
CDR3 protein: CASSSGVGTGGDTEAFF

J gene: TRBJ1-2
clone size: .
V gene: TRBV2
D gene: .
CDR3 DNA: TGTGCCAGCAGTGAAGTGTTTGAAGGGGTTGGTAACTATGGCTACACCTTC
CDR3 protein: CASSEVFEGVGNYGYTF

J gene: TRBJ1-1
clone size: .
V gene: TRBV12-3/TRBV12-4
D gene: .
CDR3 DNA: TGTGCCAGCAGTTTGGACATCTTTAAAGCTTTCTTT
CDR3 protein: CASSLDIFKAFF

J gene: TRBJ2-1
clone size: .
V gene: TRBV20-1
D gene: TRBD2
CDR3 DNA: TGCAGTGGTCGCCTAGCGGGGGCCTCTGGGCAGTTCTTC
CDR3 protein: CSGRLAGASGQFF

J gene: TRBJ1-6
clone size: .
V gene: TRBV10-2
D gene: .
CDR3 DNA: TGCGCCAGCAAAACCCGGGATATGGTCAATTCACCCCTCCACTTT
CDR3 protein: CASKTRDMVNSPLHF

J gene: TRBJ2-3
clone size: few
V gene: TRBV9
D gene: TRBD2
CDR3 DNA: TGTGCCAGCAGCACACCCCCCTGGGCGTCTAGCGGGGGGGCTAGCACAGATACGCAGTATTTT
CDR3 protein: CASSTPPWASSGGASTDTQYF

J gene: TRBJ2-3
clone size: many
V gene: TRBV11-2
D gene: .
CDR3 DNA: TGTGCCAGCAGCTTATGGGATAGCACAGATACGCAGTATTTT
CDR3 protein: CASSLWDSTDTQYF

J gene: TRBJ2-3
clone size: .
V gene: TRBV9
D gene: TRBD2
CDR3 DNA: TGTGCCAGCAACAGACGGGGACTAGCGGGGGCGGATACGCAGTATTTT
CDR3 protein: CASNRRGLAGADTQYF

J gene: TRBJ1-2
clone size: few
V gene: TRBV12-3/TRBV12-4
D gene: .
CDR3 DNA: TGTGTCAGCAGTTTCGGAGCAAACTATGGCTACACCTTC
CDR3 protein: CVSSFGANYGYTF

J gene: TRBJ1-2
clone size: few
V gene: TRBV5-6
D gene: .
CDR3 DNA: TGTGCCAGCAGCATGTATGGGATACCGATCTATGGCTACACCTTC
CDR3 protein: CASSMYGIPIYGYTF

J gene: TRBJ2-1
clone size: .
V gene: TRBV13
D gene: TRBD1
CDR3 DNA: TGTGCCAGCAGCTTCGCCATAGGGGGCGCACCTAATCTCAATGAGCAGTTCTTC
CDR3 protein: CASSFAIGGAPNLNEQFF

J gene: TRBJ1-4
clone size: .
V gene: TRBV7-3
D gene: .
CDR3 DNA: TGTGCCAGCAGCTTAGGGGCAGGGGCGAATGAAAAACTGTTTTTT
CDR3 protein: CASSLGAGANEKLFF

J gene: TRBJ2-5
clone size: many
V gene: TRBV7-6
D gene: .
CDR3 DNA: TGTGCCAGCAGCTTAACGGGGTTGGCAGGCCAAGAGACCCAGTACTTC
CDR3 protein: CASSLTGLAGQETQYF

J gene: TRBJ1-4
clone size: few
V gene: TRBV30
D gene: .
CDR3 DNA: TGTGCCTGGAGCGTAACCGAAAAACTGTTTTTT
CDR3 protein: CAWSVTEKLFF

J gene: TRBJ1-6
clone size: .
V gene: TRBV12-3/TRBV12-4
D gene: .
CDR3 DNA: TGTGCCAGCACCTGGACAGAAGATAATTCACCCCTCCACTTT
CDR3 protein: CASTWTEDNSPLHF

J gene: TRBJ1-1
clone size: many
V gene: TRBV12-3/TRBV12-4
D gene: TRBD1
CDR3 DNA: TGTGCCAGCAGTCTGACAGGGTGGGGGCGAACTGAAGCTTTCTTT
CDR3 protein: CASSLTGWGRTEAFF

J gene: TRBJ2-7
clone size: many
V gene: TRBV20-1
D gene: .
CDR3 DNA: TGCAGTGCTAGAGGCCCAGGGGCCCAAGGAAGTGAGCAGTACTTC
CDR3 protein: CSARGPGAQGSEQYF

J gene: TRBJ1-2
clone size: .
V gene: TRBV30
D gene: .
CDR3 DNA: TGTGCCTGGAGTAGTGGGGGATTCTCTAACTATGGCTACACCTTC
CDR3 protein: CAWSSGGFSNYGYTF

J gene: TRBJ1-1
clone size: .
V gene: TRBV12-3/TRBV12-4
D gene: .
CDR3 DNA: TGTGCCAGCAGTCCCCTGGACGAAGAAGCTTTCTTT
CDR3 protein: CASSPLDEEAFF

J gene: TRBJ2-1
clone size: .
V gene: TRBV20-1
D gene: .
CDR3 DNA: TGCAGTGCTACGCCCCGGGGTGTATCCAGATACAATGAGCAGTTCTTC
CDR3 protein: CSATPRGVSRYNEQFF

J gene: TRBJ1-5
clone size: many
V gene: TRBV12-3/TRBV12-4
D gene: .
CDR3 DNA: TGTGCCACATCGACCGAGGGTAGCAATCAGCCCCAGCATTTT
CDR3 protein: CATSTEGSNQPQHF

J gene: TRBJ2-1
clone size: few
V gene: TRBV24-1
D gene: .
CDR3 DNA: TGTGCCACCAGTGACCTGGGGTACGGGTCCGACAATGAGCAGTTCTTC
CDR3 protein: CATSDLGYGSDNEQFF

J gene: TRBJ2-2
clone size: few
V gene: TRBV19
D gene: .
CDR3 DNA: TGTGCCAGTAGTACTCTACTCGGGGCCCTCCGCGGGGAGCTGTTTTTT
CDR3 protein: CASSTLLGALRGELFF

J gene: TRBJ2-1
clone size: few
V gene: TRBV9
D gene: TRBD2
CDR3 DNA: TGTGCCAGCAGCGTACCCGGGACTAGCGGACACAATGAGCAGTTCTTC
CDR3 protein: CASSVPGTSGHNEQFF

J gene: TRBJ1-4
clone size: .
V gene: TRBV29-1
D gene: .
CDR3 DNA: TGCAGCGTTGAAAAGGGAGGGGATAATGAAAAACTGTTTTTT
CDR3 protein: CSVEKGGDNEKLFF

J gene: TRBJ1-2
clone size: .
V gene: TRBV10-3
D gene: .
CDR3 DNA: TGTGCCATCAGTAATCTGCTCTCTTATGGCTACACCTTC
CDR3 protein: CAISNLLSYGYTF

J gene: TRBJ1-1
clone size: few
V gene: TRBV4-1
D gene: TRBD1
CDR3 DNA: TGCGCCAGCAAGACTAGGGACAGGGGACGTAACACTGAAGCTTTCTTT
CDR3 protein: CASKTRDRGRNTEAFF

J gene: TRBJ1-5
clone size: many
V gene: TRBV27
D gene: .
CDR3 DNA: TGTGCCAGCAGTTTAAGCTGGGAGGGTGTGAATCAGCCCCAGCATTTT
CDR3 protein: CASSLSWEGVNQPQHF

J gene: TRBJ1-1
clone size: .
V gene: TRBV9
D gene: TRBD1
CDR3 DNA: TGTGCCAGCAGCGTAGCGGCAGGGGGCACTGAAGCTTTCTTT
CDR3 protein: CASSVAAGGTEAFF

J gene: TRBJ2-7
clone size: few
V gene: TRBV27
D gene: .
CDR3 DNA: TGTGCCAGCAGTTTCGGTGATCTGACGCCCTACGAGCAGTACTTC
CDR3 protein: CASSFGDLTPYEQYF